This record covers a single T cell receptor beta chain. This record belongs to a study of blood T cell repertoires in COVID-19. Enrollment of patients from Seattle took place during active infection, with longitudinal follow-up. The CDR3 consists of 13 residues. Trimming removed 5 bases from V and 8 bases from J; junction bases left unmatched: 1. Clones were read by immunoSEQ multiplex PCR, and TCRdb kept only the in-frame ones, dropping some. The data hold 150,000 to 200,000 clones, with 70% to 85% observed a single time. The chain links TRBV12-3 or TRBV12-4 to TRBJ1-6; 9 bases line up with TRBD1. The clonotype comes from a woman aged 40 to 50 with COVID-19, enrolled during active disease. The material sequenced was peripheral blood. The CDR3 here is CASSRTGDSPLHF. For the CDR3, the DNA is TGTGCCAGCAGTCGGACAGGGGATTCACCCCTCCACTTT.